This T cell receptor (beta chain) was sequenced for a study of blood T cells in healthy people across ages. V dropped 4 bases and J dropped 2 bases, with 8 bases sitting between them. CDR1 and CDR2 from the germline V gene are LNHNV and YYDKDF (reference sequence). The CDR3 length is 13 residues. A few counts support this clonotype. Its target is unknown. Then a second PCR, running roughly 7 to 12 cycles, was carried out with a sample-barcoded 5' primer and a J-beta primer mix. TCRdb fed the 5' RACE reads into MiXCR, producing one record per CDR3 protein. The top ten hold roughly 13% of the sample, which has about 1.1 million distinct CDR3 sequences, about two fifths seen once. Findings and limits, study-wide: Roughly linear declines in TCR beta diversity per million T cells occurred with age. Naive T cell percentage and TCR beta diversity correlated strongly.

The V and J genes are TRBV15 and TRBJ1-2; a possible D gene is TRBD1 (5 bases). The TCR sequence derives from a man aged 18 to 29 in good health. The sample taken for sequencing was blood. The CDR3 loop is CATSTDRNYGYTF. In nucleotides, the CDR3 is TGTGCCACCAGCACCGACAGAAACTATGGCTACACCTTC.